The 13 T cell receptor beta chains presented below share a single source sample, sequenced in a study of shared T cell receptors in the human thymus. Produced via immunoSEQ multiplex PCR; TCRdb's table is partial and in-frame only. The sample consists of hundreds of thousands of clones, about four fifths of them appearing once. These data also featured in a second study, about human thymus T cells.

The sequenced sample consisted of thymocytes. These TCRs come from a boy under three years old with a congenital heart defect.

The count of this clone is one. The J gene is TRBJ1-2, the V gene TRBV6-1; D call uncertain. The CDR3 spans 12 residues. Trimming removed 2 bases from V and 7 bases from J, with 8 bases in between. Germline CDR1 is MNHNS and CDR2 is SASEGT. DNA of the CDR3: TGTGCCAGCAGTGAACGGGTTTTTGGCTACACCTTC. Residues: CASSERVFGYTF.

This clone appeared once. The chain links TRBV28 to TRBJ2-5; 8 bases line up with TRBD2. The CDR3 loop spans 15 amino acids. V was clipped by 3 bases and J by 3 bases; unmatched bases: 6. Germline-derived CDR1 and CDR2 are MDHEN and SYDVKM. The CDR3 is CASSLVAGPKETQYF. The DNA of the CDR3 is TGTGCCAGCAGTTTGGTAGCGGGGCCCAAAGAGACCCAGTACTTC.

The chain combines TRBV27 with TRBJ2-3; 7 bases are shared with TRBD2. With V trimmed by 2 bases and J by 5 bases, 10 bases remained unmatched. There are 16 residues in the CDR3. CDR1 and CDR2 from the germline V gene are MNHEY and SMNVEV (reference sequence). Written as DNA, the CDR3 is TGTGCCAGCAGTTTACAAAGCGGGTCGGGGGGAGATACGCAGTATTTT. Translating gives CASSLQSGSGGDTQYF.

This chain joins TRBV14 and TRBJ2-7, with 9 bases fitting TRBD2. J lost 2 bases, V lost 3 bases, and 8 bases had no gene match. Germline loops: CDR1 SGHDN, CDR2 FVKESK. This CDR3 has 16 amino acids. The CDR3 region has the DNA TGTGCCAGCAGCCAGGATGCGGGAGGGCCCGCCTACGAGCAGTACTTC. Encoded protein: CASSQDAGGPAYEQYF.

This clone was observed a few times. The chain joins TRBV4-3 to TRBJ2-5; weak D call: TRBD1 (6 bases). Per the germline V gene, CDR1 is LGHNA and CDR2 is YSLEER. The CDR3 contains 18 residues. Trimming left V 2 bases short and J 5 bases short, with 24 bases between. The DNA of the CDR3 is TGCGCCAGCAGCCAACACAAATTAGTACAGGGCCAGGGGGAGACCCAGTACTTC. It encodes CASSQHKLVQGQGETQYF.

This clone was seen a single time. J is TRBJ2-7 and V is TRBV7-2, with D tentatively TRBD2 (6 bases). There are 15 residues in the CDR3. Per germline, CDR1 SGHTA and CDR2 FQGNSA. V lost 3 bases and J 2 bases, leaving 14 bases between the germline ends. This CDR3 is CASSLEGLPPYEQYF. CDR3 nucleotides: TGTGCCAGCAGCTTGGAGGGGCTTCCCCCCTACGAGCAGTACTTC.

The chain recombines TRBV11-2 with TRBJ2-7; perhaps TRBD2 as D (6 bases). CDR1 and CDR2 (germline): SGHAT, FQNNGV. The CDR3 consists of 17 residues. V was shortened by 1 base and J by 0 bases, with 16 bases between the two germline ends. In DNA form, the CDR3 reads TGTGCCAGCAGCTTAGTATGGATTAGCGGCAGCTCCTACGAGCAGTACTTC. This encodes CASSLVWISGSSYEQYF.

The chain uses TRBV29-1 and TRBJ1-4; 7 nucleotides line up with TRBD1. J was trimmed by 4 bases and V by 6 bases; bases with no gene match: 8. CDR1 SQVTM and CDR2 ANQGSEA come from the germline V gene. The CDR3 spans 14 residues. The CDR3 here is CSVKDRVNNEKLFF. The CDR3 DNA reads TGCAGCGTGAAAGACAGGGTGAATAATGAAAAACTGTTTTTT.

The V call is TRBV25-1, the J call TRBJ1-1; possible D gene TRBD1, 6 bases. This CDR3 contains 12 residues. V was pared by 6 bases and J by 11 bases, with 16 bases between. The germline gives CDR1 MGHDK, CDR2 SYGVNS. The CDR3 sequence: CASSSGGGGAFF. The CDR3 DNA reads TGTGCCAGCAGCTCTGGGGGGGGCGGCGCTTTCTTT.

The chain has TRBV4-3 and TRBJ2-7, with 8 bases aligning to TRBD1. CDR3 size: 18 residues. Germline assignment: CDR1 LGHNA and CDR2 YSLEER. The ends lost 0 bases at V and 7 bases at J; junction bases unmatched: 17. The CDR3: CASSQDYDWRTGLKEQYF. In nucleotides, the CDR3 is TGCGCCAGCAGCCAAGACTACGATTGGAGGACAGGGTTAAAGGAGCAGTACTTC.

The chain links TRBV11-3 to TRBJ2-1; the D gene is possibly TRBD1 (5 bases). Germline V lookup: CDR1 SGHNT, CDR2 YENEEA. The CDR3 is 13 amino acids. Trimming took off 1 base at V and 8 bases at J, with 9 bases between the two ends. The CDR3 DNA reads TGTGCCAGCAGCTTAGGGAAAGGGGATGAGCAGTTCTTC. It translates to CASSLGKGDEQFF.

The J gene is TRBJ2-1, the V gene TRBV29-1; D possibly corresponds to TRBD2 (5 bases). In germline, CDR1 is SQVTM, CDR2 ANQGSEA. The CDR3 extends over 17 amino acids. The V and J ends lost 0 bases and 5 bases respectively, with 20 bases between them. The CDR3 bases are TGCAGCGTTGAAGACCCCTATCTAGCCCACCTCAACAATGAGCAGTTCTTC. Translated: CSVEDPYLAHLNNEQFF.

This chain joins TRBV14 and TRBJ2-7, with D perhaps TRBD2 (6 bases). The V end lost 0 bases, the J end lost 5 bases, and 14 bases lay between the germline ends. The CDR3 contains 15 residues. Germline loops: CDR1 SGHDN, CDR2 FVKESK. The CDR3 bases are TGTGCCAGCAGCCAAGATCGGGGACTTGTTAACGAGCAGTACTTC. Its protein is CASSQDRGLVNEQYF.